The 9 T cell receptor beta chains below were found in one sample sequenced in a study of T cell responses to AZD1222 COVID-19 vaccine. Sequencing used immunoSEQ multiplex PCR; TCRdb keeps in-frame clones, though not all of them. This table has about 83,000 clones, 86% appearing once. The sample in question was peripheral blood, obtained on day 0 of AZD1222 vaccination. Receptor source: an adult in good health.

As concerns this clone: Other DNA sequences in the sample encode the same CDR3. This chain uses TRBV15 with TRBJ2-5; D is undetermined. The CDR3 extends over 15 amino acids. Trimming removed 0 bases at V and 1 base at J, with 9 bases between. CDR1 and CDR2 from the germline V gene are LNHNV and YYDKDF (reference sequence). The CDR3 sequence is CATSRDRTGQETQYF. The CDR3 DNA reads TGTGCCACCAGCAGAGATAGGACGGGCCAAGAGACCCAGTACTTC. Using reference TRBV15 and TRBJ2-5 for the parts outside the CDR3, the full variable domain is DAMVIQNPRYQVTQFGKPVTLSCSQTLNHNVMYWYQQKSSQAPKLLFHYYDKDFNNEADTPDNFQSRRPNTSFCFLDIRSPGLGDTAMYLCATSRDRTGQETQYFGPGTRLLVL.

The chain couples TRBV18 to TRBJ2-1; D not resolved. V was trimmed by 3 bases and J by 0 bases, leaving 9 bases between them. Germline V CDR1 and CDR2: KGHSH, LQKENI. The CDR3 is made up of 15 amino acids. The CDR3 sequence is CASSPMAASYNEQFF. DNA of the CDR3: TGTGCCAGCTCACCGATGGCGGCCTCCTACAATGAGCAGTTCTTC.

The J gene is TRBJ2-2, the V gene TRBV6-5; 7 bases agree with TRBD2. The CDR3 is 15 amino acids. With V trimmed by 7 bases and J by 4 bases, 9 bases remained unmatched. Germline V CDR1 and CDR2: MNHEY, SVGAGI. The CDR3 nucleotides read TGTGCCAGCACCCGGGGACTACTCTCCACCGGGGAGCTGTTTTTT. It translates to CASTRGLLSTGELFF.

This chain connects TRBV29-1 to TRBJ1-6; D is uncertain. This CDR3 is 13 amino acids long. Germline-derived CDR1 and CDR2 are SQVTM and ANQGSEA. V lost 6 bases, J lost 8 bases, and 14 bases lay in between. The CDR3 sequence: CSVQGGRDSPLHF. The CDR3 DNA reads as TGCAGCGTCCAAGGAGGTCGGGATTCACCCCTCCACTTT. Complete variable domain (other parts from reference TRBV29-1 and TRBJ1-6): SAVISQKPSRDICQRGTSLTIQCQVDSQVTMMFWYRQQPGQSLTLIATANQGSEATYESGFVIDKFPISRPNLTFSTLTVSNMSPEDSSIYLCSVQGGRDSPLHFGNGTRLTVT.

The chain has TRBV5-1 and TRBJ2-7; 14 nucleotides line up with TRBD2. The CDR3 sequence is 15 residues long. Germline trimming cut 4 bases from V and 3 bases from J; bases unmatched to any gene: 3. The V gene's germline CDR1 is SGHRS and CDR2 YFSETQ. CDR3 in amino acids: CASSLGTSGGYEQYF. The CDR3 nucleotides are TGCGCCAGCAGCCTAGGGACTAGCGGGGGCTACGAGCAGTACTTC.

The chain is built from TRBV9 and TRBJ2-3, with 9 bases that match TRBD2. The CDR3 spans 16 residues. CDR1 SGDLS and CDR2 YYNGEE come from the germline V gene. With 1 base clipped from V and 7 bases from J, the junction kept 10 bases outside the gene matches. The CDR3 loop is CASSVQGAGGGNTQYF. CDR3 DNA sequence: TGTGCCAGCAGCGTACAGGGAGCGGGGGGAGGTAATACGCAGTATTTT.

This sequence joins TRBV6-5 and TRBJ2-7; D not resolved. The CDR3 sequence is 15 residues long. Germline CDR1 is MNHEY and CDR2 is SVGAGI. The germline V and J ends were trimmed by 7 bases and 3 bases, with 19 bases remaining between them. This CDR3 is CASTLGGNGLYEQYF. The CDR3 DNA reads TGTGCCAGCACCCTAGGTGGTAATGGGCTCTACGAGCAGTACTTC.

The V gene is TRBV15, the J gene TRBJ1-5, with D hard to call. Deletions cut 0 bases from V and 6 bases from J, with 6 bases between. In germline, CDR1 is LNHNV, CDR2 YYDKDF (reference sequence). There are 13 residues in the CDR3. CDR3 in amino acids: CATSREEGQPQHF. The DNA of the CDR3 is TGTGCCACCAGCAGAGAGGAAGGTCAGCCCCAGCATTTT.

The chain carries TRBV28 and TRBJ1-2, with 10 positions matching TRBD1. The CDR3 totals 15 residues. V was clipped by 10 bases and J by 8 bases; unmatched bases: 16. CDR1 MDHEN and CDR2 SYDVKM come from the germline V gene. The CDR3 bases are TGTGCCACTCCGCTTCCGGGACAGGGGATCGAGGGCTACACCTTC. Its translation is CATPLPGQGIEGYTF.